This T cell receptor beta chain derives from a study of T cells after yellow fever vaccination. TCRdb used MiXCR to reprocess the 5' RACE reads, holding one entry per CDR3 protein. Of some 70,000 distinct CDR3 sequences in the sample, approximately 7% are singletons; the top ten hold roughly 35%. The CDR3 contains 15 residues. From germline, CDR1 is DFQATT and CDR2 SNEGSKA (reference sequence). The V and J ends lost 1 base and 3 bases respectively, with 16 bases between them. The material was CD8+ T cells sorted from PBMCs, obtained about 41 days after the first yellow fever vaccination. V gene TRBV20-1 combines with J gene TRBJ2-7; maybe TRBD1 (6 bases). The clonotype comes from a man between 18 and 29 years old who received the YFV17D yellow fever vaccine. This CDR3 is CSARGPRTAIYEQYF. The CDR3, as DNA: TGCAGTGCTAGAGGCCCCCGGACAGCAATCTACGAGCAGTACTTC.